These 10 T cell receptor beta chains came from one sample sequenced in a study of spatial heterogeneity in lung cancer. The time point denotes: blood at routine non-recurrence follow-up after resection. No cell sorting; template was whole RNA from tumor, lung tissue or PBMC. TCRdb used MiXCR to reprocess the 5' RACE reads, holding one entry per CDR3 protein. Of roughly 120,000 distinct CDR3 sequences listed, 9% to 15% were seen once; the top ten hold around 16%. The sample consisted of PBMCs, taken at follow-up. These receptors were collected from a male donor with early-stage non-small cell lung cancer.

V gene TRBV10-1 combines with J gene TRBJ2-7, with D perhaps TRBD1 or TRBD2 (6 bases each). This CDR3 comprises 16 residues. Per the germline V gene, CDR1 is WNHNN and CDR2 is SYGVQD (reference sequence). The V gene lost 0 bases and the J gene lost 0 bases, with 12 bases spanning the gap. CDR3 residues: CASSESGGISSYEQYF. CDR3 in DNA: TGCGCCAGCAGTGAGTCAGGGGGGATCTCCTCCTACGAGCAGTACTTC.

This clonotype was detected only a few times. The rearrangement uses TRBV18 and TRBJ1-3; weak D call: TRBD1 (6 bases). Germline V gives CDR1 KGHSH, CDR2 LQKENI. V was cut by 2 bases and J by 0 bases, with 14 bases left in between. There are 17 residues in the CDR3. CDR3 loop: CASSPGVDRSSGNTIYF. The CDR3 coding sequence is TGTGCCAGCTCACCAGGGGTGGACAGAAGCTCTGGAAACACCATATATTTT.

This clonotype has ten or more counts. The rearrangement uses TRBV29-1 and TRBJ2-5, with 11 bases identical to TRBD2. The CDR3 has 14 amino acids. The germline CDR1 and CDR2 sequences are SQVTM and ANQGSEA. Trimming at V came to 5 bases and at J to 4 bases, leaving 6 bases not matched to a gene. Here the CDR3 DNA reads TGCAGCGTTTCGACTAGCGGGGCAGGAGAGACCCAGTACTTC. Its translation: CSVSTSGAGETQYF.

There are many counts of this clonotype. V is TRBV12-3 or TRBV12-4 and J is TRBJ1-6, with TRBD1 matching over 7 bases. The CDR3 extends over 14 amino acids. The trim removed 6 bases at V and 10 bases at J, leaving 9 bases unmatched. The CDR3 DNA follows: TGTGCCAGCAGCTTCACTGGGACAGACTCACCCCTCCACTTT. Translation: CASSFTGTDSPLHF.

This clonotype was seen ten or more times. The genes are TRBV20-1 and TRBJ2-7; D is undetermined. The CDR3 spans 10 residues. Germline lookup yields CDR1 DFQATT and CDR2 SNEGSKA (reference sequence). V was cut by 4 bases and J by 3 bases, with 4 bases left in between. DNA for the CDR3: TGCAGTGCTAAGGGCTACGAGCAGTACTTC. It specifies CSAKGYEQYF.

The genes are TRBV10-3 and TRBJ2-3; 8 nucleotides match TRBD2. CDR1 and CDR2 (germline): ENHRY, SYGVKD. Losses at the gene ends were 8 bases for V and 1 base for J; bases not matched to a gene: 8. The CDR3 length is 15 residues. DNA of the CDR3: TGTGCCATCGGCCGGGAGGGCTCCCGCACAGATACGCAGTATTTT. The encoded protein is CAIGREGSRTDTQYF.

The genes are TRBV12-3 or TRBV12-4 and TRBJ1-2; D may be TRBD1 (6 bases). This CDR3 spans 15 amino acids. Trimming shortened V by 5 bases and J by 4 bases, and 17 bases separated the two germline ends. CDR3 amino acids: CASSPEGVNGYGYTF. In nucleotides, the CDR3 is TGTGCCAGCAGTCCAGAGGGGGTTAATGGCTATGGCTACACCTTC.

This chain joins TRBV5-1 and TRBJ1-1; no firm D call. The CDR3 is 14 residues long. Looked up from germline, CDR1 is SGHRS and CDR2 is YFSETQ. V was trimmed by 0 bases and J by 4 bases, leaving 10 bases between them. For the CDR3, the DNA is TGCGCCAGCAGCTTGGCCGGGTTGAGCACTGAAGCTTTCTTT. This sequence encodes CASSLAGLSTEAFF.

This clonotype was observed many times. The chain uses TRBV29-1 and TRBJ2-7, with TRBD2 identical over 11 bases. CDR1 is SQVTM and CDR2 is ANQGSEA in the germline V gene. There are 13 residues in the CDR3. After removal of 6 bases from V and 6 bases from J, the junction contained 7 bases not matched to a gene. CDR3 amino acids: CSVPGTSGSEQYF. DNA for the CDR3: TGCAGCGTGCCCGGGACTAGCGGCAGCGAGCAGTACTTC.

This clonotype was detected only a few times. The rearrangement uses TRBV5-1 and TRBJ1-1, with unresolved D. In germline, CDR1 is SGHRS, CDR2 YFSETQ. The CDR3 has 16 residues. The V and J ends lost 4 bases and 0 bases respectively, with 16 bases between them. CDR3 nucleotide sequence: TGCGCCAGCAGCCTTTCGCTGGGCTACATGAACACTGAAGCTTTCTTT. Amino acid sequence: CASSLSLGYMNTEAFF.